The T cell receptor (beta chain) described here comes from a study of beta chain features in type 1 diabetes. General study findings and limits: The study found that naive, central memory and Treg TCRB repertoires appeared more similar in patients than in healthy donors. Shortening of TCRB CDR3s, moderate but significant, appeared in all four CD4+ subsets of Type 1 diabetes patients. Whether TCRB rearrangement is influenced by HLA type went unresolved here.

Trimming at V came to 7 bases and at J to 4 bases, leaving 4 bases not matched to a gene. From germline, CDR1 is SQVTM and CDR2 ANQGSEA. The CDR3 loop spans 12 amino acids. The sequenced template was cDNA made from the entire isolated RNA. Here immunoSEQ multiplex PCR was the method, and the copy in TCRdb shows in-frame clones only, minus some. The data contain more than 100,000 clones, 9% of them singletons. In the case of this clone: Its antigen is not known.

This TCR derives from a man aged 25 to 40 with type 1 diabetes. The sequencing input was central memory CD4+ T cells from blood. The chain joins TRBV29-1 to TRBJ2-3, with TRBD2 matching 8 bases. CDR3 protein: CSASGGSDTQYF. The CDR3 DNA sequence: TGCAGCGCGAGCGGGGGATCAGATACGCAGTATTTT.